The clone carrying this TCR beta chain occurred once. V lost 6 bases, J lost 5 bases, and 20 bases lay in between. The length of the CDR3 is 15 residues. CDR1 is SGHRS and CDR2 is YFSETQ in the germline V gene. The data belong to a study of blood T cell repertoires in COVID-19. As for the study in general: PBMCs, B-cell-depleted T cells, or T cells provided the cDNA or gDNA that made up the material.

Assay used: immunoSEQ multiplex PCR; TCRdb lists only in-frame clones, some missing. The data contain around 72,000 clones, about four fifths of them singletons. The sequencing sample was made of peripheral blood. The V gene is TRBV5-1, the J gene TRBJ1-1; maybe TRBD1 (5 bases). The origin of this receptor is a woman aged 70-85 years with acute or convalescent COVID-19. The CDR3 bases are TGCGCCAGCAAAACCCAGGACGTAGGGGAAACTGAAGCTTTCTTT. Translating gives CASKTQDVGETEAFF.